This entry features one T cell receptor beta chain sequence. The antigen is not known. Both 60 Vbeta primers and 13 Jbeta primers went into the PCR. TCRdb keeps only in-frame clones here, not all; method: immunoSEQ multiplex PCR. The repertoire holds some 130,000 clones, with approximately 85% as singletons. The CDR3 has 16 amino acids. The V gene's germline CDR1 is MDHEN and CDR2 SYDVKM. Trimming took 1 base from V and 2 from J; bases not matched to a gene: 4. This entry belongs to a study of cytomegalovirus exposure and HLA in healthy donors. General study findings and limits: A later analysis showed TCR association rates differing by HLA locus, peaking at DRB1 and lowest at HLA-C. Accurate predictions that matched the HLA-A and HLA-B alleles of most subjects were reportedly made from TCR beta sequences. Cytomegalovirus association was listed for roughly 160 TCR beta chains. Among CMV-associated TCR beta chains, most appeared HLA-restricted in a later analysis.

The sample comprised PBMCs. The gene calls are TRBV28 and TRBJ2-7; 11 nucleotides agree with TRBD2. The receptor was derived from a woman aged 25-40 years in good health and CMV-seropositive. The CDR3 sequence: CASSLSGTSGTYEQYF. The CDR3 DNA sequence: TGTGCCAGCAGTTTATCCGGGACTAGCGGCACCTACGAGCAGTACTTC. The variable domain in full, completed from reference TRBV28 and TRBJ2-7, reads DVKVTQSSRYLVKRTGEKVFLECVQDMDHENMFWYRQDPGLGLRLIYFSYDVKMKEKGDIPEGYSVSREKKERFSLILESASTNQTSMYLCASSLSGTSGTYEQYFGPGTRLTVT.